This T cell receptor (beta chain) comes out of a study of T-cell reconstitution after alpha-beta-depleted transplantation in children (dated by TCRdb to 2015 to 2016). Regarding the research as a whole: Using TCR repertoire profiling, the study quantitatively followed how T-cell immune reconstitution unfolded in children after TCRalphabeta/CD19-depleted allogeneic hematopoietic cell transplantation. What the work shows at the level of the full study, not this receptor alone: The apparently early alphabetaT-cell count recovery about two months after transplant was reportedly dependent on only several hundred rapidly expanded clones derived from non-depleted graft cells. In some patients, the high TCRbeta diversity seen at day 60 was put down to recipient T cells and intrathymic progenitors that had survived conditioning. Hyperexpanded clone frequencies declined over subsequent months; after one year, T-cell counts and TCRbeta diversity were mostly attributed to newly produced T cells.

The intended sense of this specimen's time point label: day 60 (about 2 months) after transplantation. Interpreted using the paper, the treatment or condition label stands for: allogeneic hematopoietic cell transplantation with graft depleted of TCRalphabeta T cells and CD19 B cells. TCRalphabeta/CD19-depleted allogeneic hematopoietic cell grafts were given to the transplant recipients, all of whom were children. The method behind the library was PCR. The listed sequencing device is Illumina HiSeq 2500. TCR libraries were prepared with molecular barcoding, using unique molecular identifiers to normalize TCRbeta repertoire quantification. The raw public reads went through TCRdb reprocessing: fastp at Q25, MiXCR clone calling, in-frame beta chains kept. Merged by CDR3 protein, the rows form single entries marked with the most common genes and DNA. The sample table holds 85,000 to 120,000 distinct CDR3 sequences, of which approximately 6% were seen once. The ten largest clones take up 6% to 7% of the sample.

The junction shows trimming of 3 bases on V and 2 bases on J, plus 10 bases between the germline ends. Per the germline V gene, MNHNS is the CDR1 and SASEGT is the CDR2. The CDR3 spans 14 residues, from the cysteine through the phenylalanine. CDR3 DNA is the only sequence kept; it has 42 bases, read in frame from the first base. This clonotype was found a few times. It has no known antigen specificity. Nothing much larger sits one base from this clone, and base qualities are not available. Recombination joined TRBV6-1 with TRBJ1-2; too little of a D gene remains to name it. The specimen was PBMCs, mostly from graft donor cells, collected 60 days after TCRalphabeta/CD19-depleted stem cell transplant. This TCR was recovered from a female patient aged 2 to 10 who had a stem cell transplant for Fanconi anemia, so the T cells may come from the graft donor. The nucleotide sequence reads as follows: TGTGCCAGCAGTGACGCGGGGAGGAACTATGGCTACACCTTC. Its protein is CASSDAGRNYGYTF.